The 4 T cell receptor beta chains below all came from one sample that was sequenced in a study of T-cell memory formation after mild COVID-19. TCRdb re-called the 5' RACE reads through MiXCR, storing one row per CDR3 protein. The sample carries 400,000 to 550,000 distinct CDR3 sequences, nearly 25% recorded once. The sequencing sample was made of PBMCs or a T cell subset sorted from them (not recorded which). The receptor source for this set is an adult woman who had mild COVID-19 (a few samples of this study predate the infection). Cell type and time point are not known.

The sample holds a few counts of this clonotype. The chain employs TRBV6-5 and TRBJ1-1; a weak D match, TRBD1 (6 bases). The CDR3 spans 15 residues. Germline V gene data show CDR1 as MNHEY and CDR2 as SVGAGI. Trimming removed 6 bases at V and 1 base at J, with 15 bases between. CDR3 loop: CASRATGHANTEAFF. The CDR3 DNA reads TGTGCCAGCAGAGCAACGGGACACGCGAACACTGAAGCTTTCTTT.

This clonotype has just a few counts. The chain has TRBV6-6 and TRBJ2-1, with 8 nucleotides matching TRBD2. Germline CDR1 reads MNHNY; CDR2 reads SVGAGI (reference sequence). V trimming: 6 bases; J trimming: 0 bases; junction bases outside the gene matches: 16. This CDR3 is 19 amino acids long. The CDR3 reads CASRGLALNMLSSYNEQFF. In DNA, the CDR3 is TGTGCCAGCAGAGGACTAGCCCTAAATATGTTGAGCTCCTACAATGAGCAGTTCTTC.

This clonotype was detected only a few times. This chain uses TRBV14 with TRBJ1-2; 9 bases line up with TRBD1. CDR1 and CDR2 (germline): SGHDN, FVKESK. The CDR3 has 14 residues. The V segment lost 4 bases and the J segment 9 bases; nucleotides outside the gene matches: 9. CDR3 region: CASSLDRGFSSYTF. The CDR3 nucleotides read TGTGCCAGCAGCCTGGACAGGGGTTTTAGCAGCTACACCTTC.

Only a few counts were recorded for this clonotype. This chain connects TRBV4-2 to TRBJ2-3; 9 bases line up with TRBD2. Per germline, CDR1 LGHNA and CDR2 YNFKEQ. The CDR3 sequence is 17 residues long. J gave up 0 bases and V 1 base, and 5 bases lay outside the gene matches. The DNA of the CDR3 is TGTGCCAGCAGCCAAGCGCTAGCGGGATTCAGCACAGATACGCAGTATTTT. Translating it yields CASSQALAGFSTDTQYF.